This TCR beta chain was recovered during a study of blood T cell repertoires in COVID-19. As for the study in general: The United States, Italy and Spain were the sources of the acute and convalescent COVID-19 samples. The cDNA or gDNA used as material had been derived from T cells, B-cell-depleted T cells, or PBMCs.

Methods used by the authors: Amplified reference gene primers provided the basis for estimating nucleated cell counts. TCRdb's table, derived via immunoSEQ multiplex PCR, lists solely in-frame clones and lacks some. From that table come the V and J calls and clone size; the DNA was used to work out D and trimming. Among roughly 79,000 clones listed, 84% were seen once. Comment on this clone: A read error may account for a junction end that differs from germline.

Germline assignment: CDR1 SGHTA and CDR2 FQGNSA. The CDR3 is 13 residues long. Input material: peripheral blood. The TCR sequence derives from a man aged 45-60 years with acute or convalescent COVID-19. This chain joins TRBV7-2 and TRBJ2-7, with TRBD2 matching over 9 bases. The CDR3 coding sequence is TGTGCCAGCAGCTTCCTAGCGGGATCTTCAGTTGACTTC. This sequence encodes CASSFLAGSSVDF.